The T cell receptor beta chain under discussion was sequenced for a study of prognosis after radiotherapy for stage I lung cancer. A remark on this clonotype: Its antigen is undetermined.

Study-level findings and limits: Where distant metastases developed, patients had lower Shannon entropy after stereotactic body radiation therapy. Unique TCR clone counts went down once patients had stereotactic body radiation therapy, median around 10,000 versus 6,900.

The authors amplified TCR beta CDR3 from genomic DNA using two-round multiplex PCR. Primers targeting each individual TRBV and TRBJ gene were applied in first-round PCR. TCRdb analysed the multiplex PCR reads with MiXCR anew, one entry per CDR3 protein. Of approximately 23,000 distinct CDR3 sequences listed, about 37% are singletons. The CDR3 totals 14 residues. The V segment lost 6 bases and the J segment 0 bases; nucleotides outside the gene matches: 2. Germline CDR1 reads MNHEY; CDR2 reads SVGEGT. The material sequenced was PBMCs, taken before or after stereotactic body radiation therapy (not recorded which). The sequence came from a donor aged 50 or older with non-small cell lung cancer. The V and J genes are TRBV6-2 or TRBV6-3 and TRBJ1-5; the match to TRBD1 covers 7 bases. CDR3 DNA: TGTGCCAGCAGGGGGACAGATAGCAATCAGCCCCAGCATTTT. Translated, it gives CASRGTDSNQPQHF.